The TCR beta chain described here comes from a study of neoadjuvant anti-PD-1 for oral cavity cancer. Produced via immunoSEQ multiplex PCR; TCRdb's table is partial and in-frame only. The repertoire holds 9,500 to 12,000 clones, with under 65% as singletons. This CDR3 has 12 residues. Deletions cut 6 bases from V and 8 bases from J, with 17 bases between. Germline CDR1 and CDR2: SQVTM and ANQGSEA. The sequence was obtained from a person aged 35-79 years with oral cavity squamous cell carcinoma. The specimen was tumor tissue, collected before nivolumab (anti-PD-1) treatment. V is TRBV29-1 and J is TRBJ2-7; D is perhaps TRBD1 or TRBD2 (5 bases each). The CDR3 loop is CSVASGASQQYF. The CDR3 coding sequence is TGCAGCGTAGCTTCCGGGGCCAGCCAGCAGTACTTC.